Below, one TCR beta chain is given with its context. What it binds is not known. The data originate from a study of T-cell memory formation after mild COVID-19. Study at large: The study found TCR clusters largely donor specific. Study-wide results and limits: Pre-infection memory showed some responding clones, and this suggested that cross-reactive memory joined. For contracting clones, CD4+ ones sat mainly in CM and EM, CD8+ in EMRA. Proof of SARS-CoV-2 specificity was absent for the second-wave clones that crested on day 37.

Trimming took off 0 bases at V and 0 bases at J, with 17 bases between the two ends. The V gene's germline CDR1 is MRHNA and CDR2 SNTAGT. The CDR3 is 18 residues long. TCRdb re-called the 5' RACE reads with MiXCR, one entry per CDR3 protein. Seen here are approximately 210,000 distinct CDR3 sequences, roughly 27% observed once, and the top ten hold roughly an eighth. This chain connects TRBV6-4 to TRBJ1-1; maybe TRBD1 (5 bases). This clonotype originated in an adult woman who had mild COVID-19 (a few samples of this study predate the infection). Cell type and time point are not known. The material sequenced was PBMCs or a T cell subset sorted from them (not recorded which). The DNA of the CDR3 is TGTGCCAGCAGTGACTCGATTAACAGGTACCTCATGAACACTGAAGCTTTCTTT. It specifies CASSDSINRYLMNTEAFF.